The present T cell receptor (beta chain) was sequenced within a study of monozygotic twins with inflammatory bowel disease. Germline CDR1 and CDR2: SEHNR and FQNEAQ (reference sequence). The CDR3 length is 17 residues. TCRdb reprocessed the 5' RACE reads and reports one entry per CDR3 protein, with no DNA. Its table lists about 420,000 distinct CDR3 sequences. The sample consisted of blood. The chain carries TRBV7-9 and TRBJ1-2; the TRBD1 assignment by TCRdb is unverifiable without DNA. The clonotype originates from a human donor with ulcerative colitis or Crohn's disease, or a healthy co-twin of an affected twin (not recorded which). The CDR3: CASSPMGERDRASGYTF.